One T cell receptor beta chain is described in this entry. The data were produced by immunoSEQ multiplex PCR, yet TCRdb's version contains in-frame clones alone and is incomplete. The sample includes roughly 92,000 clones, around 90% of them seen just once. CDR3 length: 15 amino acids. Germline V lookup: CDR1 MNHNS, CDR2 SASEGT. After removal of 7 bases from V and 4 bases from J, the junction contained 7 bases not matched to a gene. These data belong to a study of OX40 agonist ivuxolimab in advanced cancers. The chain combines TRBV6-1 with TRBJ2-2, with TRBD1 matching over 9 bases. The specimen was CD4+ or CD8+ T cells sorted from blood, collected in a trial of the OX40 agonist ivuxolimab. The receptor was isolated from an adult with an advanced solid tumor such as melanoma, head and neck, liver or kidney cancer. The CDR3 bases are TGTGCCAGCATCAGGGGGACAGGGCTCACCGGGGAGCTGTTTTTT. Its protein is CASIRGTGLTGELFF.